This TCR beta chain was found in a study of CD8 T cells in ankylosing spondylitis. In making TCR beta libraries, quantitative 5'-RACE with molecular barcodes was used. TCRdb redid the calling of the 5' RACE reads with MiXCR, one entry per CDR3 protein. The profile shows over 450,000 distinct CDR3 sequences, approximately 12% of them singletons. CDR1 is LGHNT and CDR2 is FRNRAP in the germline V gene. The CDR3 covers 15 residues. The J segment lost 3 bases and the V segment lost 1 base, leaving 3 bases of the junction unmatched. Turning to this clonotype: The antigen is unknown.

Findings of the study overall: A motif in TCR beta, a set of under 10 highly homologous variants, appeared characteristic of ankylosing spondylitis blood.

The sequencing sample was made of blood, either unsorted or a sorted T cell fraction (not recorded which). The clonotype originates from a male donor with ankylosing spondylitis. This sequence joins TRBV12-5 and TRBJ1-3; 7 nucleotides line up with TRBD1. CDR3 protein: CASGLDRQGGNTIYF. The CDR3 DNA reads as TGTGCTAGTGGTTTGGACCGACAGGGTGGAAACACCATATATTTT.